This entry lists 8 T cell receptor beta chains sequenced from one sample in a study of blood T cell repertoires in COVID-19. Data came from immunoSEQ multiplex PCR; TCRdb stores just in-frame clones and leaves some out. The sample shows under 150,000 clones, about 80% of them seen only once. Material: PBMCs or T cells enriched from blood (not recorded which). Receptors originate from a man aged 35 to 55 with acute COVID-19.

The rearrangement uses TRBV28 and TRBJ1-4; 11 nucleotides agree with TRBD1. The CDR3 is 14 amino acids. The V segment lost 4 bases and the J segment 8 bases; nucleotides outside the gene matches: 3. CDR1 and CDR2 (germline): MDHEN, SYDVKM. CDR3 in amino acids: CASSSGQGGEKLFF. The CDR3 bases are TGTGCCAGCAGTTCGGGACAGGGGGGGGAAAAACTGTTTTTT.

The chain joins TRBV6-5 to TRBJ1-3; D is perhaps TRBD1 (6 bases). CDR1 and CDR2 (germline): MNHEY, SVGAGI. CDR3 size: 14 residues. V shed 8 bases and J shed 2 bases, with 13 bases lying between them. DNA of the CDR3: TGTGCCAGCGACGGGGGGGCGACTGGAAACACCATATATTTT. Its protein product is CASDGGATGNTIYF.

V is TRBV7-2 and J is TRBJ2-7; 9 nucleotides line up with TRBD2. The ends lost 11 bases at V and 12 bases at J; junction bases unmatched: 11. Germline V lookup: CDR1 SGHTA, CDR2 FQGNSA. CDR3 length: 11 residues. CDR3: CASAGGTVRYF. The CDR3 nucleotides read TGTGCCTCGGCGGGAGGGACAGTGCGGTACTTC. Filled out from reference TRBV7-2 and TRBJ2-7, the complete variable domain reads GAGVSQSPSNKVTEKGKDVELRCDPISGHTALYWYRQSLGQGLEFLIYFQGNSAPDKSGLPSDRFSAERTGGSVSTLTIQRTQQEDSAVYLCASAGGTVRYFGPGTRLTVT.

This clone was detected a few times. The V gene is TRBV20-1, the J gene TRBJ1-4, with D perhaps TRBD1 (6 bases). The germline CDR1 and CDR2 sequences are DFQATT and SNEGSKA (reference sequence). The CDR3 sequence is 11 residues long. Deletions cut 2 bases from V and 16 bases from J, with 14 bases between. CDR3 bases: TGCAGTGCTAGAATCGAGGGGGTTGGGTTTTTT. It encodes CSARIEGVGFF.

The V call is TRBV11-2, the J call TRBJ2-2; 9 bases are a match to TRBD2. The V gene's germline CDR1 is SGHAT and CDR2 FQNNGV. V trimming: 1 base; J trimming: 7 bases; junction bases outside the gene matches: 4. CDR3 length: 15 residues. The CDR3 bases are TGTGCCAGCAGCTTAGGCGGGGGGGAGATCGGGGAGCTGTTTTTT. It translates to CASSLGGGEIGELFF.

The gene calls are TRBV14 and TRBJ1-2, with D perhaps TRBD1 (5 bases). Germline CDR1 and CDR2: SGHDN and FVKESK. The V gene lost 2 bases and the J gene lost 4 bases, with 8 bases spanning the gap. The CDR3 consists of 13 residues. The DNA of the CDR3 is TGTGCCAGCAGCCAACCGGGACTCTATGGCTACACCTTC. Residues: CASSQPGLYGYTF.

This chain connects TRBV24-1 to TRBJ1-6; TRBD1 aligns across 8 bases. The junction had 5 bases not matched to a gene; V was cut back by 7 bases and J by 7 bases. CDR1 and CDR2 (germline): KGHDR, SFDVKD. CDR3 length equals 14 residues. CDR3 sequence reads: CATRDRGENSPLHF. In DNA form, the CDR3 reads TGTGCCACCAGAGACAGGGGCGAGAATTCACCCCTCCACTTT.

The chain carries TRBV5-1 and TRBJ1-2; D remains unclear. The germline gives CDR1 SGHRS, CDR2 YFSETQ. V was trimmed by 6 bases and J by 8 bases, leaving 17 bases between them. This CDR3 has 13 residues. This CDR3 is CASTLSPNLGYTF. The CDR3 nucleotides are TGCGCCAGCACCCTGAGCCCGAATCTAGGCTACACCTTC.